This passage covers 3 T cell receptor beta chains from one sample sequenced in a study of shared clonotypes between healthy human individuals (dated by TCRdb to about 2020). Library preparation employed the immunoSEQ multiplex PCR assay. TCRdb obtained this table from immuneACCESS and retained in-frame rearrangements with V and J assigned. These tables miss some clones; where compared with another copy, unresolved V genes account for less than half of the shortfall, and the remainder is unexplained. Across this sample there are about 490,000 clones, with around 85% seen only once. About 13% of the sample is taken by the ten largest. The sample consisted of PBMCs. The receptors were sampled from a woman aged 40 to 49 in good health. Some clones in this sample may be carry-over from other donors' samples.

As to this clone: It differs at one base from a far larger clone, so likely a read error. In the same sample, other DNA sequences code for this CDR3. The chain employs TRBV30 and TRBJ2-2; weak D call: TRBD2 (5 bases). Germline V CDR1 and CDR2: GTSNPN, SVGIG (reference sequence). The CDR3 is 14 residues long. The CDR3 DNA reads as TGTGCCTGGAGTTCAGGACTGGAGGCCGGGGAGCTATTTTTT. It translates to CAWSSGLEAGELFF. The variable domain in full, completed from reference TRBV30 and TRBJ2-2, reads SQTIHQWPATLVQPVGSPLSLECTVEGTSNPNLYWYRQAAGRGLQLLFYSVGIGQISSEVPQNLSASRPQDRQFILSSKKLLLSDSGFYLCAWSSGLEAGELFFGEGSRLTVL.

Worth noting for this clone: A read error likely explains this, since a far larger clone differs by one base. Other DNA sequences in this sample translate to the same CDR3. V and J are TRBV5-4 and TRBJ2-5; 11 bases line up with TRBD2. Germline CDR1 SGHNT, CDR2 YYREEE (reference sequence). J was trimmed by 11 bases and V by 4 bases; bases with no gene match: 13. The CDR3 is made up of 15 amino acids. The CDR3 bases are TGTGCCAGCAGCCAAGGGACTAGCGGTATGAAAGAGCAGTACTTC. Its translation: CASSQGTSGMKEQYF. The full variable domain, in which reference TRBV5-4 and TRBJ2-5 provide the parts outside the CDR3, is ETGVTQSPTHLIKTRGQQVTLRCSSQSGHNTVSWYQQALGQGPQFIFQYYREEENGRGNFPPRFSGLQFPNYSSELNVNALELDDSALYLCASSQGTSGMKEQYFGPGTRLLVL.

Comment on this clone: A far bigger clonotype differs at one base, so this is likely a read error. This same CDR3 is encoded by further DNA sequences in the sample. The V call is TRBV7-6, the J call TRBJ2-1; 8 bases map to TRBD2. The germline CDR1 and CDR2 sequences are SGHVS and FNYEAQ. The CDR3 has 15 amino acids. In DNA, the CDR3 is TGCGCCAGCAGCTCGGGACTAGGCCGGACGGATGAGCAGTTCTTC. It codes for CASSSGLGRTDEQFF.